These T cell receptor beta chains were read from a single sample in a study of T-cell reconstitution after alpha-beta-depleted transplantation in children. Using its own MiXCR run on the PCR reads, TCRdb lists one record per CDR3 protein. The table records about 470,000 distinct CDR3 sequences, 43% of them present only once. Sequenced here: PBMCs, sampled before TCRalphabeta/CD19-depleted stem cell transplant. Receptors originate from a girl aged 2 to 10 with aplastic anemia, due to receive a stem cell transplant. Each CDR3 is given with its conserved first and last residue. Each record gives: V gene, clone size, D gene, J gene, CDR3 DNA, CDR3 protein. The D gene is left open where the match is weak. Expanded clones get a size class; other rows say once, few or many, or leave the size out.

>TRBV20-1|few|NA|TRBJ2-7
TGCAGTGCTAGAGCCTCCTTGACTCCCCCCTACGAGCAGTACTTC
CSARASLTPPYEQYF
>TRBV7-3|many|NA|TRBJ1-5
TGTGCCAGCAGTGTAGGGGCTTCGTATCCCCAGCATTTT
CASSVGASYPQHF
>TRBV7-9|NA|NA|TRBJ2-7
TGTGCCAGCAGCTTCGCGGGAAACTCCTACGAGCAGTACTTC
CASSFAGNSYEQYF
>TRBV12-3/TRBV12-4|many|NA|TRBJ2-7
TGTGCCAGCAGTTGGGGACTGCCCTCCTACGAGCAGTACTTC
CASSWGLPSYEQYF
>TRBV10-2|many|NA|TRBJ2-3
TGCGCCAGCTCCGGAGGCGGGCTTGTGGTAGATACGCAGTATTTT
CASSGGGLVVDTQYF
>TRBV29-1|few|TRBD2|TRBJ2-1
TGCAGCGTGGCCGGGACTAGCGGGAGGGCCGGAGTAAATGAGCAGTTCTTC
CSVAGTSGRAGVNEQFF
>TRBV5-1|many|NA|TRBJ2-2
TGCGCCAGCAGCTCCAACGGGGTCCGATACAAAGGCACCGGGGAGCTGTTTTTT
CASSSNGVRYKGTGELFF
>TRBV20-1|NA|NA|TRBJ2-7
TGCAGTGCTAGACCCCGACTAGTGCTCTACGAGCAGTACTTC
CSARPRLVLYEQYF
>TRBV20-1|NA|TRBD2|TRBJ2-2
TGCAGTGCTAGCCCGAGCGGGAGGGCTGTCGGGGAGCTGTTTTTT
CSASPSGRAVGELFF
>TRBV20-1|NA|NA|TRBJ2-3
TGCAGTGCTAGACCAGGGCGAGGCGCAGATACGCAGTATTTT
CSARPGRGADTQYF
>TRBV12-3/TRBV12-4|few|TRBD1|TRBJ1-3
TGTGCCAGCAGCGCTGGACAGGCAAGGGAGAACACCATATATTTT
CASSAGQARENTIYF
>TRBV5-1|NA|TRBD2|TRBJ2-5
TGCGCCAGCCGCTATAGCGGGGAGAAGCAGGAGACCCAGTACTTC
CASRYSGEKQETQYF
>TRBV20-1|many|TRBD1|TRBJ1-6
TGCAGTGCTAGTGGGAAGACAGGGACTAGAAATTCACCCCTCCACTTT
CSASGKTGTRNSPLHF
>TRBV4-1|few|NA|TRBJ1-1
TGCGCCAGCCCCGAAGGGGTTAGGAACACTGAAGCTTTCTTT
CASPEGVRNTEAFF
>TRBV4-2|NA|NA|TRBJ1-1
TGTGCCAGCAGCCAAGATGTAGCAGGGACGAACACTGAAGCTTTCTTT
CASSQDVAGTNTEAFF
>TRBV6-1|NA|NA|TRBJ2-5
TGTGCCACCCATGGGGAGACCCAGTACTTC
CATHGETQYF
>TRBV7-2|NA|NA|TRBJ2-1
TGTGCCAGCAGCTTAACCGGGGGGCCCTTAAATGAGCAGTTCTTC
CASSLTGGPLNEQFF
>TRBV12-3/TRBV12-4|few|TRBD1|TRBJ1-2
TGTGCCAGCAGTCTCGCCGGGGACAGGGGACGGGGCTACACCTTC
CASSLAGDRGRGYTF